This T cell receptor (beta chain) was recovered during a study of blood T cell repertoires in COVID-19. Study-wide background: PBMCs, B-cell-depleted T cells, or T cells were the source of the cDNA or gDNA that made up the material.

Clones were read by immunoSEQ multiplex PCR, and TCRdb kept only the in-frame ones, dropping some. This sample has under 400,000 clones, with roughly 86% found just once. CDR1 is LGHDT, CDR2 YNNKEL, per germline (reference sequence). V was cut by 1 base and J by 5 bases, with 9 bases left in between. CDR3 length: 14 residues. The sequence was obtained from a woman in her 30s with COVID-19, enrolled during active disease. Sample: peripheral blood. The V call is TRBV3-1 (or the pseudogene TRBV3-2), the J call TRBJ2-1, with D maybe TRBD2 (6 bases). CDR3 sequence reads: CASSQVRGNNEQFF. The CDR3 DNA reads TGTGCCAGCAGCCAAGTGCGCGGGAACAATGAGCAGTTCTTC.